Below, 27 T cell receptor beta chains from the same sample are listed, as sequenced in a study of CD8 T cells in ankylosing spondylitis. Via MiXCR, TCRdb re-called the 5' RACE reads, giving one row per CDR3 protein. The sample holds a few hundred thousand distinct CDR3 sequences; 20% are singletons and the top ten take around 12%. The sequencing input was blood, either unsorted or a sorted T cell fraction (not recorded which). The receptors here all came from a male donor with ankylosing spondylitis or in good health (not recorded which).

The CDR3 sequence: CSVGTSGADTQYF. CDR3 DNA: TGCAGCGTTGGGACTAGCGGCGCAGATACGCAGTATTTT. The rearrangement joins TRBV29-1 to TRBJ2-3; the match to TRBD2 covers 10 bases. The CDR3 is 13 amino acids. Unmatched junction bases numbered 2, after V lost 4 bases and J lost 4 bases. Germline CDR1 and CDR2: SQVTM and ANQGSEA.

This clonotype appeared a few times. The J gene is TRBJ2-7, the V gene TRBV12-3 or TRBV12-4; D might be TRBD1 or TRBD2, each matching 6 bases. With 6 bases removed from V and 5 bases from J, the gap between germline ends came to 20 bases. The length of the CDR3 is 15 residues. This CDR3 reads CASSPEGVRGNEQYF. For the CDR3, the DNA is TGTGCCAGCAGCCCGGAGGGGGTGAGGGGGAACGAGCAGTACTTC.

This clonotype was detected once. The genes are TRBV3-1 and TRBJ2-7; 7 bases match TRBD2. CDR1 and CDR2 from the germline V gene are LGHDT and YNNKEL (reference sequence). The CDR3 extends over 15 amino acids. Trimming took 1 base from V and 2 from J; bases not matched to a gene: 5. CDR3 DNA: TGTGCCAGCAGCCAAGGGGGGGGTCTAACCTACGAGCAGTACTTC. Translating it yields CASSQGGGLTYEQYF.

This clonotype appeared a single time. CDR3 region: CASTGPQETQYF. CDR3 coding DNA: TGTGCCAGCACAGGGCCCCAAGAGACCCAGTACTTC. The V call is TRBV28, the J call TRBJ2-5; possibly TRBD1 for D (5 bases). Trimming cost V 7 bases and J 1 base, with 7 bases left between them. The CDR3 sequence is 12 residues long. CDR1 is MDHEN and CDR2 is SYDVKM in the germline V gene.

This clonotype has only a few counts. The rearrangement uses TRBV30 and TRBJ2-4; 9 positions agree with TRBD1. The CDR3 runs to 15 residues. Germline V lookup: CDR1 GTSNPN, CDR2 SVGIG (reference sequence). The ends lost 1 base at V and 3 bases at J; junction bases unmatched: 4. Written as DNA, the CDR3 is TGTGCCTGGAGTGCCGGGACAGGGTTCAAAAACATTCAGTACTTC. It translates to CAWSAGTGFKNIQYF.

This clonotype has just a few counts. This CDR3 is CASSLTGPNQPQHF. CDR3 in DNA: TGTGCCAGCAGCCTGACAGGGCCGAATCAGCCCCAGCATTTT. The chain couples TRBV12-3 or TRBV12-4 to TRBJ1-5, with 7 bases aligning to TRBD1. V trimming: 6 bases; J trimming: 4 bases; junction bases outside the gene matches: 6. The CDR3 totals 14 residues.

CDR3 sequence reads: CASSLEFFSEQYF. The CDR3 DNA reads TGTGCCAGCAGCTTAGAGTTTTTCTCCGAGCAGTACTTC. The chain uses TRBV11-2 and TRBJ2-7; D is ambiguous. Germline CDR1 reads SGHAT; CDR2 reads FQNNGV. V lost 0 bases and J 6 bases, leaving 9 bases between the germline ends. The CDR3 is made up of 13 amino acids.

The table lists this clonotype with a few counts. This sequence joins TRBV20-1 and TRBJ2-5; 12 nucleotides match TRBD2. The CDR3 loop spans 14 amino acids. Germline CDR1 is DFQATT and CDR2 is SNEGSKA (reference sequence). With 1 base clipped from V and 3 bases from J, the junction kept 0 bases outside the gene matches. CDR3 region: CSARGTSGEETQYF. CDR3 DNA: TGCAGTGCTAGAGGGACTAGCGGGGAAGAGACCCAGTACTTC.

This clonotype was counted a few times. V usage is TRBV10-2 and J usage is TRBJ1-6; D is perhaps TRBD1 (5 bases). Trimming stripped 9 bases from V and 9 bases from J, with 15 bases between. CDR1 WSHSY and CDR2 SAAADI come from the germline V gene. CDR3 length: 13 residues. The CDR3 loop is CASGSGGGSPLHF. The CDR3 region has the DNA TGCGCCAGTGGAAGCGGGGGAGGTTCACCCCTCCACTTT.

This clonotype was seen only a few times. The V and J genes are TRBV28 and TRBJ2-4; no clear D. The CDR3 sequence is 13 residues long. Trimming cost V 3 bases and J 14 bases, with 17 bases left between them. Germline V lookup: CDR1 MDHEN, CDR2 SYDVKM. In DNA form, the CDR3 reads TGTGCCAGCAGTTTCGCTAACGTAAGACCTGAGTACTTC. Protein sequence: CASSFANVRPEYF. Supplemented by reference TRBV28 and TRBJ2-4, the full variable domain reads DVKVTQSSRYLVKRTGEKVFLECVQDMDHENMFWYRQDPGLGLRLIYFSYDVKMKEKGDIPEGYSVSREKKERFSLILESASTNQTSMYLCASSFANVRPEYFGAGTRLSVL.

The V and J genes are TRBV29-1 and TRBJ1-5; TRBD1 is a possible D gene (5 bases). The CDR3 consists of 14 residues. CDR1 and CDR2 (germline): SQVTM, ANQGSEA. The CDR3 loop is CNDHGQGSNQPQHF. CDR3 sequence (DNA): TGCAATGATCATGGGCAGGGAAGCAATCAGCCCCAGCATTTT.

There are a few counts of this clonotype. The chain employs TRBV4-2 and TRBJ2-5; D is unresolved. CDR3 length equals 11 residues. Germline-derived CDR1 and CDR2 are LGHNA and YNFKEQ. V was shortened by 2 bases and J by 5 bases, with 3 bases between the two germline ends. DNA for the CDR3: TGTGCCAGCAGCCAATCGGAGACCCAGTACTTC. Its protein is CASSQSETQYF.

This clonotype has only a few counts. The J gene is TRBJ2-1, the V gene TRBV14; D might be TRBD1 (7 bases). V was trimmed by 2 bases and J by 9 bases, leaving 14 bases between them. This CDR3 comprises 14 residues. The germline V gene has CDR1 SGHDN and CDR2 FVKESK. CDR3 coding DNA: TGTGCCAGCAGCCAACGCCAGGGGGGTATTGAGCAGTTCTTC. It codes for CASSQRQGGIEQFF.

This rearrangement joins TRBV2 to TRBJ2-1; D not certain. The CDR3 consists of 12 residues. Looked up from germline, CDR1 is SNHLY and CDR2 is FYNNEI. The V gene lost 9 bases and the J gene lost 6 bases, with 12 bases spanning the gap. CDR3 protein: CASTLVRNEQFF. The DNA for the CDR3 is TGTGCCAGTACCCTAGTTCGCAATGAGCAGTTCTTC.

This clonotype was observed a few times. The chain uses TRBV12-3 or TRBV12-4 and TRBJ2-6; 8 nucleotides agree with TRBD1. V shed 4 bases and J 7 bases; nucleotides not matched to a gene: 9. The CDR3 sequence is 16 residues long. In nucleotides, the CDR3 is TGTGCCAGCAGTTCCCGCGGACAGGGTCCCGCCAACGTCCTGACTTTC. This sequence encodes CASSSRGQGPANVLTF.

This clonotype was seen at least ten times. The chain recombines TRBV12-3 or TRBV12-4 with TRBJ2-1; D is unclear. Between the trimmed V and J ends, which lost 6 bases and 8 bases, there was a span of 8 bases. This CDR3 has 11 residues. CDR3 nucleotide sequence: TGTGCCAGCAGCTTTGGGGATGAGCAGTTCTTC. It is translated as CASSFGDEQFF.

This chain connects TRBV12-3 or TRBV12-4 to TRBJ2-1; D tentatively reads TRBD1 or TRBD2 (5 bases each). V lost 7 bases, J lost 6 bases, and 19 bases lay in between. The CDR3 totals 15 residues. CDR3 nucleotides: TGTGCCAGCACCCCTGTGGGACGGAGAGGCAATGAGCAGTTCTTC. Protein product: CASTPVGRRGNEQFF.

CDR3 coding DNA: TGTGCCAGCAGTTCCTACAGGGGAATAGGCTACGAGCAGTACTTC. Its translation is CASSSYRGIGYEQYF. V and J are TRBV27 and TRBJ2-7; TRBD1 aligns across 7 bases. Germline values: CDR1 MNHEY, CDR2 SMNVEV (reference sequence). The CDR3 is 15 residues long. V dropped 4 bases and J dropped 3; count of bases not matched to a gene: 9.

The chain combines TRBV7-9 with TRBJ1-1, with D unresolved. The germline V and J ends were trimmed by 5 bases and 6 bases, with 10 bases remaining between them. Germline CDR1 SEHNR, CDR2 FQNEAQ (reference sequence). The CDR3 covers 12 residues. The CDR3: CASSGLGSEAFF. CDR3 DNA: TGTGCCAGCAGCGGGCTTGGATCTGAAGCTTTCTTT.

This clonotype was found many times. This sequence joins TRBV4-2 and TRBJ1-1; no definite D call. V was pared by 0 bases and J by 8 bases, with 13 bases between. Germline loops: CDR1 LGHNA, CDR2 YNFKEQ. The CDR3 sequence is 14 residues long. The CDR3 DNA is TGTGCCAGCAGCCAAGATCTGACTGCCGGGGAAGCTTTCTTT. This translates into CASSQDLTAGEAFF.

This clonotype was observed a few times. This chain connects TRBV27 to TRBJ2-5, with D maybe TRBD1 (6 bases). Trimming stripped 5 bases from V and 4 bases from J, with 17 bases between. The CDR3 spans 15 residues. Germline CDR1 and CDR2: MNHEY and SMNVEV (reference sequence). The CDR3 sequence is CASSRAWTVGETQYF. In nucleotides, the CDR3 is TGTGCCAGCAGTCGCGCGTGGACAGTAGGAGAGACCCAGTACTTC.

This chain uses TRBV6-2 or TRBV6-3 with TRBJ2-3; D gene ambiguous. V was trimmed by 5 bases and J by 0 bases, leaving 15 bases between them. Germline CDR1 and CDR2: MNHEY and SVGEGT. The CDR3 totals 16 residues. In nucleotides, the CDR3 is TGTGCCAGCAGTCACCCCATTGTGCAGAGCACAGATACGCAGTATTTT. Its translation: CASSHPIVQSTDTQYF.

The chain joins TRBV6-5 to TRBJ2-2; tentatively, D is TRBD2 (7 bases). Germline V gene sequence: CDR1 MNHEY, CDR2 SVGAGI. The germline V and J ends were trimmed by 5 bases and 6 bases, with 13 bases remaining between them. CDR3 size: 14 residues. Here the CDR3 reads CASSNPRGPGELFF. As DNA, the CDR3 is TGTGCCAGCAGTAACCCGCGGGGGCCCGGGGAGCTGTTTTTT.

This clonotype was recorded a few times. The chain employs TRBV12-5 and TRBJ2-3; either TRBD1 or TRBD2 may fit D (5 bases each). Germline V gene data show CDR1 as LGHNT and CDR2 as FRNRAP. The V and J ends lost 7 bases and 10 bases respectively, with 12 bases between them. The CDR3 extends over 11 amino acids. The CDR3 DNA follows: TGTGCTAGTGCTAGGATGGGGGCGCAGTATTTT. It codes for CASARMGAQYF. Using reference TRBV12-5 and TRBJ2-3 for the parts outside the CDR3, the full variable domain is DARVTQTPRHKVTEMGQEVTMRCQPILGHNTVFWYRQTMMQGLELLAYFRNRAPLDDSGMPKDRFSAEMPDATLATLKIQPSEPRDSAVYFCASARMGAQYFGPGTRLTVL.

This clonotype was seen repeatedly, ten times or more. The chain is built from TRBV7-2 and TRBJ2-7; possible D gene TRBD1, 6 bases. This CDR3 has 12 residues. Looked up from germline, CDR1 is SGHTA and CDR2 is FQGNSA. V was pared by 6 bases and J by 5 bases, with 11 bases between. As DNA, the CDR3 is TGTGCCAGCAGTTCACAGGGTAACGAGCAGTACTTC. It encodes CASSSQGNEQYF.

There are a few counts of this clonotype. This sequence joins TRBV10-3 and TRBJ2-5; a weak D match, TRBD1 (6 bases). The V gene lost 3 bases and the J gene lost 0 bases, with 8 bases spanning the gap. Germline values: CDR1 ENHRY, CDR2 SYGVKD. This CDR3 is built from 14 residues. This chain's CDR3 is CAISEWDNQETQYF. Written as DNA, the CDR3 is TGTGCCATCAGTGAATGGGACAACCAAGAGACCCAGTACTTC.

There are a few counts of this clonotype. The rearrangement uses TRBV10-3 and TRBJ2-7, with TRBD1 identical over 9 bases. V was clipped by 7 bases and J by 3 bases; unmatched bases: 7. The CDR3 runs 14 residues. Germline assignment: CDR1 ENHRY and CDR2 SYGVKD. CDR3 amino acids: CAINGDREGYEQYF. Written as DNA, the CDR3 is TGTGCCATCAACGGGGACAGGGAGGGCTACGAGCAGTACTTC.